The T cell receptor (beta chain) described here comes from a study of T cell changes during pregnancy in multiple sclerosis. CDR3 length equals 13 residues. Per the germline V gene, CDR1 is LNHDA and CDR2 is SQIVND (reference sequence). V was shortened by 5 bases and J by 3 bases, with 8 bases between the two germline ends. The method was immunoSEQ multiplex PCR; TCRdb's version includes in-frame clones alone and lacks a portion of them. The table has 90,000 to 100,000 clones, roughly nine tenths seen once. The specimen was peripheral blood, collected in the first trimester of pregnancy. This sequence joins TRBV19 and TRBJ2-1, with D uncertain. This clonotype was sampled from a female donor with multiple sclerosis, enrolled in a pregnancy study. As DNA, the CDR3 is TGTGCCAGTAGTGCCCGACTCTACAATGAGCAGTTCTTC. Its translation is CASSARLYNEQFF. The variable domain in full, completed from reference TRBV19 and TRBJ2-1, reads DGGITQSPKYLFRKEGQNVTLSCEQNLNHDAMYWYRQDPGQGLRLIYYSQIVNDFQKGDIAEGYSVSREKKESFPLTVTSAQKNPTAFYLCASSARLYNEQFFGPGTRLTVL.